This T cell receptor beta chain was captured by sequencing in a study of B cell selection in AIRE deficiency. Sorting defined conventional CD4 T cells as CD4+CD127+. The CDR3 contains 16 residues. V shed 2 bases, J shed 5 bases, and the junction held 9 bases outside the gene matches. Germline CDR1 LNHNV, CDR2 YYDKDF (reference sequence). Clones were read by immunoSEQ multiplex PCR, and TCRdb kept only the in-frame ones, dropping some. The sample has about 20,000 clones, around 97% seen once. Broader study findings: AIRE-deficient Tconv and Treg repertoires matched healthy donors in TCRBV, CDR3 length, diversity.

With regard to this clone: Its target is unknown.

Sequenced: conventional CD4+ T cells sorted from PBMCs. The TCR sequence derives from a human donor with AIRE deficiency. This chain connects TRBV15 to TRBJ2-1; 7 nucleotides align to TRBD1. The CDR3 region is CATSRLPGQPNNEQFF. The DNA for the CDR3 is TGTGCCACCAGCAGACTACCGGGACAGCCGAACAATGAGCAGTTCTTC.